A single sample is the source of the 13 T cell receptor beta chains below, sequenced in a study of blood T cell repertoires in COVID-19. Here immunoSEQ multiplex PCR was the method, and the copy in TCRdb shows in-frame clones only, minus some. This table has around 480,000 clones, 88% appearing once. The source material was peripheral blood. These receptor sequences come from a woman aged 45-65 years with COVID-19, enrolled during active disease.

The V gene is TRBV9, the J gene TRBJ2-2; 9 nucleotides align to TRBD1. The CDR3 contains 16 residues. V lost 5 bases, J lost 4 bases, and 9 bases stayed unmatched. Per germline, CDR1 SGDLS and CDR2 YYNGEE. The CDR3 DNA reads TGTGCCAGCAGTAACAAACAGGGGGCGGGCACCGGGGAGCTGTTTTTT. It codes for CASSNKQGAGTGELFF.

This clone has a handful of counts. The chain combines TRBV12-5 with TRBJ1-5; the D is unclear. The CDR3 covers 12 residues. CDR1 and CDR2 from the germline V gene are LGHNT and FRNRAP. Trimming took 5 bases from V and 11 from J, leaving 13 bases between them. In DNA, the CDR3 is TGTGCTAGTGGTCTACCCCCTTTTACCCAGCATTTT. This gives the protein CASGLPPFTQHF.

The V call is TRBV4-1, the J call TRBJ2-1, with D hard to call. The CDR3 runs to 15 residues. Germline V gives CDR1 MGHRA, CDR2 YSYEKL. V shed 1 base and J shed 4 bases, with 11 bases lying between them. The CDR3 nucleotides read TGCGCCAGCAGCCAAGGCGCGTCAATTTACAATGAGCAGTTCTTC. This translates into CASSQGASIYNEQFF.

This clone came up once. The V and J genes are TRBV3-1 (or the pseudogene TRBV3-2) and TRBJ1-2, with D tentatively TRBD1 (5 bases). Trimming cost V 2 bases and J 0 bases, with 10 bases left between them. The CDR3 consists of 15 residues. CDR1 LGHDT and CDR2 YNNKEL come from the germline V gene (reference sequence). CDR3: CASSQSPGSNYGYTF. Written as DNA, the CDR3 is TGTGCCAGCAGCCAATCGCCAGGGTCTAACTATGGCTACACCTTC.

The gene calls are TRBV19 and TRBJ1-1; the D is unclear. Trimming shortened V by 5 bases and J by 0 bases, and 7 bases separated the two germline ends. The germline V gene encodes CDR1 LNHDA and CDR2 SQIVND (reference sequence). The CDR3 runs to 13 residues. The CDR3 nucleotides are TGTGCCAGTAGTTTGTCCATGAACACTGAAGCTTTCTTT. Its protein is CASSLSMNTEAFF. The variable domain in full, with the rest retrieved from reference TRBV19 and TRBJ1-1, is DGGITQSPKYLFRKEGQNVTLSCEQNLNHDAMYWYRQDPGQGLRLIYYSQIVNDFQKGDIAEGYSVSREKKESFPLTVTSAQKNPTAFYLCASSLSMNTEAFFGQGTRLTVV.

The rearrangement uses TRBV4-2 and TRBJ2-7; D call uncertain. V dropped 1 base and J dropped 7 bases, with 11 bases sitting between them. Germline V gene data show CDR1 as LGHNA and CDR2 as YNFKEQ. CDR3 length equals 13 residues. The CDR3 spells CASSQGFSGEQYF. In DNA, the CDR3 is TGTGCCAGCAGCCAAGGGTTTTCCGGGGAGCAGTACTTC.

This clone was counted between two and nine times. This sequence joins TRBV4-2 and TRBJ2-3, with D possibly being TRBD1 (5 bases). Germline V gene lookup returns CDR1 LGHNA and CDR2 YNFKEQ. The CDR3 is 16 amino acids. The V end was cut by 0 bases, the J end by 0 bases, with 10 bases between. The CDR3 is CASSQEIRVSTDTQYF. As DNA, the CDR3 is TGTGCCAGCAGCCAAGAGATCAGGGTGAGCACAGATACGCAGTATTTT.

This clone appeared once. The chain is built from TRBV5-5 and TRBJ1-6, with D possibly TRBD1 on 6 matching bases. Trimming removed 1 base from V and 10 bases from J, with 15 bases in between. The CDR3 is 15 residues long. Germline V lookup: CDR1 SGHKS, CDR2 YYEKEE (reference sequence). CDR3: CASSLRSGEGSPLHF. The CDR3 DNA follows: TGTGCCAGCAGCTTGAGGTCAGGGGAAGGGTCACCCCTCCACTTT. Looking up the rest from reference TRBV5-5 and TRBJ1-6 gives the full variable domain: DAGVTQSPTHLIKTRGQQVTLRCSPISGHKSVSWYQQVLGQGPQFIFQYYEKEERGRGNFPDRFSARQFPNYSSELNVNALLLGDSALYLCASSLRSGEGSPLHFGNGTRLTVT.

The J gene is TRBJ2-3, the V gene TRBV9; 9 bases are a match to TRBD2. V shed 0 bases, J shed 4 bases, and the junction held 3 bases outside the gene matches. CDR1 is SGDLS and CDR2 is YYNGEE in the germline V gene. This CDR3 has 15 residues. The CDR3 DNA reads as TGTGCCAGCAGCGTAGGCGGGGGGGGTTCAGATACGCAGTATTTT. Its protein product is CASSVGGGGSDTQYF.

This chain connects TRBV6-2 or TRBV6-3 to TRBJ1-5; D remains unclear. The CDR3 runs to 13 residues. V dropped 2 bases and J dropped 5 bases, with 7 bases sitting between them. CDR1 is MNHEY, CDR2 SVGEGT, per germline. The CDR3 coding sequence is TGTGCCAGCAGTTACCTTCCCGATCAGCCCCAGCATTTT. This gives the protein CASSYLPDQPQHF.

This clone appeared a single time. This chain links TRBV18 with TRBJ2-7; 7 nucleotides line up with TRBD2. Losses at the gene ends were 2 bases for V and 4 bases for J; bases not matched to a gene: 5. Germline V gene data show CDR1 as KGHSH and CDR2 as LQKENI. This CDR3 has 14 amino acids. The CDR3 loop reads CASSPAGVNYEQYF. In DNA form, the CDR3 reads TGTGCCAGCTCACCAGCGGGGGTAAATTACGAGCAGTACTTC.

This chain joins TRBV24-1 and TRBJ1-5; a weak D match, TRBD1 (6 bases). The CDR3 loop spans 15 amino acids. Trimming cost V 9 bases and J 5 bases, with 19 bases left between them. CDR1 is KGHDR and CDR2 is SFDVKD in the germline V gene. The CDR3 loop is CATRSGGEGDQPQHF. For the CDR3, the DNA is TGTGCCACCCGTTCGGGGGGCGAAGGGGATCAGCCCCAGCATTTT.

The chain couples TRBV4-1 to TRBJ2-7, with 10 bases that match TRBD1. In germline, CDR1 is MGHRA, CDR2 YSYEKL. Unmatched junction bases numbered 2, after V lost 3 bases and J lost 3 bases. CDR3 length: 14 residues. The CDR3 DNA reads as TGCGCCAGCAGCCATAGGACAGGGGGCTACGAGCAGTACTTC. Amino acid sequence: CASSHRTGGYEQYF.